This entry lists 28 T cell receptor beta chains sequenced from one sample in a study of T-cell memory formation after mild COVID-19. TCRdb re-derived calls from the 5' RACE reads in MiXCR, one entry per CDR3 protein. The repertoire holds roughly 450,000 distinct CDR3 sequences, with 15% to 20% as singletons. Specimen: PBMCs or a T cell subset sorted from them (not recorded which). The receptors originated from an adult woman who had mild COVID-19 (a few samples of this study predate the infection). Cell type and time point are not known.

This clonotype has only a few counts. The rearrangement links TRBV10-3 to TRBJ2-5; 9 nucleotides line up with TRBD1. V trimming: 5 bases; J trimming: 0 bases; junction bases outside the gene matches: 4. Germline CDR1 ENHRY, CDR2 SYGVKD. The CDR3 is 15 amino acids. The CDR3 sequence is CAISSWDRDQETQYF. The CDR3 region has the DNA TGTGCCATCAGTAGTTGGGACAGGGACCAAGAGACCCAGTACTTC.

This clonotype was counted only a few times. In DNA form, the CDR3 reads TGTGCCAGCAGTTTAGGACATAGCTCCTATAATTCACCCCTCCACTTT. It yields the protein CASSLGHSSYNSPLHF. The gene calls are TRBV27 and TRBJ1-6; the D gene is possibly TRBD1 (5 bases). Between the trimmed V and J ends, which lost 2 bases and 0 bases, there was a span of 8 bases. Germline lookup yields CDR1 MNHEY and CDR2 SMNVEV (reference sequence). The CDR3 runs to 16 residues.

This clonotype was picked up many times. This sequence joins TRBV5-1 and TRBJ2-3; no clear D. The V gene's germline CDR1 is SGHRS and CDR2 YFSETQ. The length of the CDR3 is 12 residues. V lost 5 bases and J lost 2, with 6 bases in between. CDR3 nucleotides: TGCGCCAGCAGGGATTTCACAGATACGCAGTATTTT. Its protein product is CASRDFTDTQYF.

The chain employs TRBV20-1 and TRBJ2-2; maybe TRBD2 (5 bases). Per the germline V gene, CDR1 is DFQATT and CDR2 is SNEGSKA (reference sequence). The CDR3 sequence is 13 residues long. Between the trimmed V and J ends, which lost 3 bases and 1 base, there was a span of 6 bases. In DNA, the CDR3 is TGCAGTGCTAGCGGGGTGAACACCGGGGAGCTGTTTTTT. Protein: CSASGVNTGELFF.

This clonotype was recorded a few times. The rearrangement links TRBV7-3 to TRBJ2-3, with D maybe TRBD1 (5 bases). Germline V gene lookup returns CDR1 SGHTA and CDR2 FQGTGA. The CDR3 runs to 13 residues. Trimming shortened V by 4 bases and J by 6 bases, and 11 bases separated the two germline ends. CDR3 DNA: TGTGCCAGCAGCTCGGTGTGGGGCGATACGCAGTATTTT. Amino acid sequence: CASSSVWGDTQYF. Filled out from reference TRBV7-3 and TRBJ2-3, the complete variable domain reads GAGVSQTPSNKVTEKGKYVELRCDPISGHTALYWYRQSLGQGPEFLIYFQGTGAADDSGLPNDRFFAVRPEGSVSTLKIQRTERGDSAVYLCASSSVWGDTQYFGPGTRLTVL.

J is TRBJ2-7 and V is TRBV12-3 or TRBV12-4; 7 bases are a match to TRBD2. The CDR3 has 16 amino acids. After removal of 5 bases from V and 4 bases from J, the junction contained 14 bases not matched to a gene. For the CDR3, the DNA is TGTGCCAGCAGTCAAGGACTAGTCGGTAGTGGGTACGAGCAGTACTTC. This codes for CASSQGLVGSGYEQYF.

The genes are TRBV6-2 or TRBV6-3 and TRBJ1-2; D not resolved. The V and J ends lost 0 bases and 5 bases respectively, with 7 bases between them. Looked up from germline, CDR1 is MNHEY and CDR2 is SVGEGT. This CDR3 contains 13 residues. The CDR3 sequence is CASSYSGIYGYTF. DNA for the CDR3: TGTGCCAGCAGTTACTCCGGTATTTATGGCTACACCTTC.

This clonotype was counted only a few times. This chain connects TRBV20-1 to TRBJ2-1, with D unclear. The CDR3 consists of 15 residues. CDR1 and CDR2 from the germline V gene are DFQATT and SNEGSKA (reference sequence). Trimming pared 0 bases from V and 0 bases from J, leaving 9 bases between. CDR3: CSAREESSSYNEQFF. In nucleotides, the CDR3 is TGCAGTGCTAGAGAAGAGTCTAGCTCCTACAATGAGCAGTTCTTC.

The gene calls are TRBV2 and TRBJ2-5; D may be TRBD1 (5 bases). The CDR3 totals 13 residues. From germline, CDR1 is SNHLY and CDR2 FYNNEI. With 3 bases removed from V and 3 bases from J, the gap between germline ends came to 8 bases. Written as DNA, the CDR3 is TGTGCCAGCAGTGACTCAGGGAAAGAGACCCAGTACTTC. Its protein is CASSDSGKETQYF.

The sample holds a few counts of this clonotype. J is TRBJ1-1 and V is TRBV4-1; D gene ambiguous. Per germline, CDR1 MGHRA and CDR2 YSYEKL. CDR3 length: 13 residues. Trimming pared 4 bases from V and 5 bases from J, leaving 11 bases between. The CDR3 bases are TGCGCCAGCAGCCCTCACAGTGCTACTGAAGCTTTCTTT. This codes for CASSPHSATEAFF.

This clonotype was counted between two and nine times. The chain joins TRBV5-1 to TRBJ2-3, with 8 bases matching TRBD2. CDR3 length: 17 residues. Losses at the gene ends were 0 bases for V and 0 bases for J; bases not matched to a gene: 6. Germline V gene data show CDR1 as SGHRS and CDR2 as YFSETQ. The CDR3 sequence is CASSLDASGYSTDTQYF. The CDR3 nucleotides are TGCGCCAGCAGCTTGGATGCTAGCGGGTACAGCACAGATACGCAGTATTTT.

The chain has TRBV5-1 and TRBJ1-1; D is uncertain. Trimming stripped 4 bases from V and 4 bases from J, with 14 bases between. CDR1 SGHRS and CDR2 YFSETQ come from the germline V gene. This CDR3 has 14 amino acids. CDR3 bases: TGCGCCAGCAGCCCACTAATGGGAGCCACTGAAGCTTTCTTT. It yields the protein CASSPLMGATEAFF. The variable domain in full, with the rest retrieved from reference TRBV5-1 and TRBJ1-1, is KAGVTQTPRYLIKTRGQQVTLSCSPISGHRSVSWYQQTPGQGLQFLFEYFSETQRNKGNFPGRFSGRQFSNSRSEMNVSTLELGDSALYLCASSPLMGATEAFFGQGTRLTVV.

The chain couples TRBV24-1 to TRBJ2-7; no clear D gene. Per germline, CDR1 KGHDR and CDR2 SFDVKD. This CDR3 spans 17 amino acids. Trimming took off 3 bases at V and 2 bases at J, with 19 bases between the two ends. This CDR3 reads CATSDPPDPPSTYEQYF. CDR3 coding DNA: TGTGCCACCAGTGATCCTCCCGACCCTCCCTCGACCTACGAGCAGTACTTC.

This clonotype was detected a few times. V usage is TRBV6-2 or TRBV6-3 and J usage is TRBJ2-5; no reliable D call. The V end was cut by 2 bases, the J end by 2 bases, with 12 bases between. Looked up from germline, CDR1 is MNHEY and CDR2 is SVGEGT. CDR3 size: 15 residues. CDR3 bases: TGTGCCAGCAGTTACCAAACATCTTTGCAAGAGACCCAGTACTTC. Translating it yields CASSYQTSLQETQYF.

The V call is TRBV7-9, the J call TRBJ2-1; possibly TRBD1 or TRBD2 for D (6 bases each). Trimming removed 5 bases at V and 7 bases at J, with 18 bases between. The CDR3 consists of 15 residues. Germline V gene sequence: CDR1 SEHNR, CDR2 FQNEAQ (reference sequence). This CDR3 is CASSPGYSGANEQFF. The CDR3 bases are TGTGCCAGCAGCCCTGGCTATTCGGGGGCGAATGAGCAGTTCTTC.

This clonotype came up a few times. The rearrangement links TRBV6-5 to TRBJ1-1, with D maybe TRBD1 (5 bases). CDR3 length: 18 amino acids. V gave up 5 bases and J gave up 1 base, with 23 bases separating them. CDR1 is MNHEY, CDR2 SVGAGI, per germline. The CDR3 protein is CASSHKGGILGGNTEAFF. The CDR3 nucleotides are TGTGCCAGCAGTCACAAGGGTGGTATCCTGGGGGGGAACACTGAAGCTTTCTTT.

The CDR3 here is CASSTWTGGITDTQYF. The CDR3 DNA is TGTGCCAGCAGCACTTGGACAGGGGGCATTACAGATACGCAGTATTTT. The chain combines TRBV7-9 with TRBJ2-3, with 11 positions matching TRBD1. Trimming cost V 5 bases and J 3 bases; bases outside gene matches: 7. CDR1 and CDR2 (germline): SEHNR, FQNEAQ (reference sequence). The CDR3 has 16 residues.

The V call is TRBV9, the J call TRBJ2-7; the match to TRBD1 covers 10 bases. Germline lookup yields CDR1 SGDLS and CDR2 YYNGEE. The CDR3 has 15 residues. V gave up 2 bases and J gave up 0 bases; unmatched junction bases: 2. DNA of the CDR3: TGTGCCAGCAGCGTCGGGACAGGGGCCTCCTACGAGCAGTACTTC. Translating gives CASSVGTGASYEQYF.

This chain links TRBV5-1 with TRBJ2-3; 12 nucleotides match TRBD2. The germline V gene has CDR1 SGHRS and CDR2 YFSETQ. Trimming removed 2 bases from V and 0 bases from J; junction bases left unmatched: 4. The CDR3 is made up of 17 amino acids. CDR3 DNA: TGCGCCAGCAGCTTTCGGACTAGCGGGATTAGCACAGATACGCAGTATTTT. It is translated as CASSFRTSGISTDTQYF. The complete variable domain, with remaining parts taken from reference TRBV5-1 and TRBJ2-3, reads KAGVTQTPRYLIKTRGQQVTLSCSPISGHRSVSWYQQTPGQGLQFLFEYFSETQRNKGNFPGRFSGRQFSNSRSEMNVSTLELGDSALYLCASSFRTSGISTDTQYFGPGTRLTVL.

This chain joins TRBV5-4 and TRBJ2-2; TRBD1 matches at 10 bases. Germline values: CDR1 SGHNT, CDR2 YYREEE (reference sequence). V shed 4 bases and J 5 bases; nucleotides not matched to a gene: 5. The CDR3 loop spans 15 amino acids. The CDR3 DNA reads TGTGCCAGCAGCCCCCGGACAGGGGGTACCGGGGAGCTGTTTTTT. Its translation: CASSPRTGGTGELFF.

This clonotype appeared a few times. This rearrangement joins TRBV5-5 to TRBJ2-1; 9 positions agree with TRBD2. V gave up 0 bases and J gave up 14 bases; unmatched junction bases: 12. This CDR3 has 15 amino acids. Germline CDR1 and CDR2: SGHKS and YYEKEE (reference sequence). The CDR3 DNA reads as TGTGCCAGCAGCTTGGATGGAGCGGGGGGCTTAGTGGAGTTCTTC. Translated: CASSLDGAGGLVEFF.

This clonotype turned up a few times. The V and J genes are TRBV20-1 and TRBJ2-7; TRBD2 matches 8 bases. The CDR3 spans 16 residues. From germline, CDR1 is DFQATT and CDR2 SNEGSKA (reference sequence). The ends lost 6 bases at V and 3 bases at J; junction bases unmatched: 16. The CDR3, as DNA: TGCAGTGCCCCTGAGGGGTCGGGACTAGGGGGCTACGAGCAGTACTTC. Its protein product is CSAPEGSGLGGYEQYF.

The gene calls are TRBV14 and TRBJ1-1; D not certain. CDR1 and CDR2 from the germline V gene are SGHDN and FVKESK. The CDR3 is 16 amino acids. Trimming pared 0 bases from V and 0 bases from J, leaving 11 bases between. As DNA, the CDR3 is TGTGCCAGCAGCCAAGATTGGGGAGGGTTGAACACTGAAGCTTTCTTT. This translates into CASSQDWGGLNTEAFF.

This clonotype was seen more than once but under ten times. In DNA form, the CDR3 reads TGTGCCAGCAGTTACAGAGGGACAGGGGCCGGTAGAGATACGCAGTATTTT. Its translation: CASSYRGTGAGRDTQYF. The chain carries TRBV6-5 and TRBJ2-3; 10 bases match TRBD1. With V trimmed by 2 bases and J by 5 bases, 10 bases remained unmatched. The germline gives CDR1 MNHEY, CDR2 SVGAGI. The CDR3 length is 17 residues.

This clonotype was recorded at least ten times. The chain joins TRBV7-3 to TRBJ2-3, with 10 bases matching TRBD2. With 0 bases clipped from V and 2 bases from J, the junction kept 2 bases outside the gene matches. This CDR3 spans 16 amino acids. Germline CDR1 reads SGHTA; CDR2 reads FQGTGA. The CDR3 sequence: CASSLTSGGFTDTQYF. CDR3 sequence (DNA): TGTGCCAGCAGCTTAACTAGCGGGGGGTTCACAGATACGCAGTATTTT.

The chain recombines TRBV7-9 with TRBJ2-3; no reliable D call. There are 15 residues in the CDR3. Germline values: CDR1 SEHNR, CDR2 FQNEAQ (reference sequence). V was pared by 4 bases and J by 1 base, with 12 bases between. The CDR3 spells CASSYRGRRTDTQYF. The CDR3 DNA sequence: TGTGCCAGCAGCTACCGCGGCCGTCGCACAGATACGCAGTATTTT.

This clonotype was recorded a few times. This chain links TRBV3-1 with TRBJ2-1, with 8 bases fitting TRBD2. Germline assignment: CDR1 LGHDT and CDR2 YNNKEL (reference sequence). Trimming cost V 4 bases and J 2 bases; bases outside gene matches: 1. The CDR3 is 14 amino acids. The CDR3 DNA sequence: TGTGCCAGCAGCCGAGCGGGGGCCTACAATGAGCAGTTCTTC. Its translation: CASSRAGAYNEQFF.

For the CDR3, the DNA is TGCAGTGCTAGAGGCGGGGGGGCCGGCGACGAGCAGTACTTC. Translation: CSARGGGAGDEQYF. The chain joins TRBV20-1 to TRBJ2-7; 9 nucleotides agree with TRBD2. V dropped 1 base and J dropped 5; count of bases not matched to a gene: 6. CDR1 and CDR2 from the germline V gene are DFQATT and SNEGSKA (reference sequence). This CDR3 comprises 14 residues.